This TCR beta chain was identified during a study of blood T cell repertoires in COVID-19. Seattle-derived patients entered the study during active infection and were followed longitudinally. Germline-derived CDR1 and CDR2 are MDHEN and SYDVKM. Deletions cut 7 bases from V and 8 bases from J, with 8 bases between. The length of the CDR3 is 11 residues. Clones were read by immunoSEQ multiplex PCR, and TCRdb kept only the in-frame ones, dropping some. The sample yields some 150,000 clones, roughly 84% seen once. The receptor comes from a woman in her seventies with COVID-19, enrolled during active disease. Specimen: peripheral blood. The chain employs TRBV28 and TRBJ1-4; no firm D call. This CDR3 reads CASKVGEKLFF. The CDR3 DNA sequence: TGTGCCAGCAAAGTCGGGGAAAAACTGTTTTTT. The full variable domain, rest sourced from reference TRBV28 and TRBJ1-4, is DVKVTQSSRYLVKRTGEKVFLECVQDMDHENMFWYRQDPGLGLRLIYFSYDVKMKEKGDIPEGYSVSREKKERFSLILESASTNQTSMYLCASKVGEKLFFGSGTQLSVL.